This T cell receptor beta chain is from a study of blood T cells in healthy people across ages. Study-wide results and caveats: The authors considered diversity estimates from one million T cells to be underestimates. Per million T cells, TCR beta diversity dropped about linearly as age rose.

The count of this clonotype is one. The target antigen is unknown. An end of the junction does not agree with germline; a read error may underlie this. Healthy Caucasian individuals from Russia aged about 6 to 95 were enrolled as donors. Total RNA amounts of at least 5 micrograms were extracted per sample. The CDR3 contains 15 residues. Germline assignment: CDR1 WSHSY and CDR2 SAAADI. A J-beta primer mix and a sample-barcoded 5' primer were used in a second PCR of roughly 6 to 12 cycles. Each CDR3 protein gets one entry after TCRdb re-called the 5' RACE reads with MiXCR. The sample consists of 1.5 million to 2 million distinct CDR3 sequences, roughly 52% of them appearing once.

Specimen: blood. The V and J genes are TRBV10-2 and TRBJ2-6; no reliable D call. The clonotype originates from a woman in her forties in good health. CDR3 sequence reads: CTSSAVLSGANVLTF. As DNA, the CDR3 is TGCACCAGCAGTGCGGTCCTCTCTGGGGCCAACGTCCTGACTTTC.